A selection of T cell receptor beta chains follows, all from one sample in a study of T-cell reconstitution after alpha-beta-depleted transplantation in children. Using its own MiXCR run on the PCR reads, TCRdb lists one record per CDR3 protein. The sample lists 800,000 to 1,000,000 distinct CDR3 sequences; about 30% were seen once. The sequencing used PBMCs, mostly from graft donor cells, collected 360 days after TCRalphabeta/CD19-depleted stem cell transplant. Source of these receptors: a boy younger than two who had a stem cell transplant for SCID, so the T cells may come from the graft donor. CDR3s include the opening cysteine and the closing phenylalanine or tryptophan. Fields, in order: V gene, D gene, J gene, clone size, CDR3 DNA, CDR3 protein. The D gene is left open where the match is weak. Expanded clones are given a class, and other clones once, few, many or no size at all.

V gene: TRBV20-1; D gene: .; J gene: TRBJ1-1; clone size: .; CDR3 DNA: TGCAGTGCTAAGTTGACGTTGAACACTGAAGCTTTCTTT; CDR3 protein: CSAKLTLNTEAFF
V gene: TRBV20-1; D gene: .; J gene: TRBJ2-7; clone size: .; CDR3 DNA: TGCAGTGCCCAGACCATATACGAGCAGTACTTC; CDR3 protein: CSAQTIYEQYF
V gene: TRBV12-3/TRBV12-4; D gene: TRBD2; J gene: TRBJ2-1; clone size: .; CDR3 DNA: TGTGCCAGCAGTTTGGCGGGGGAGTGGAATGAGCAGTTCTTC; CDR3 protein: CASSLAGEWNEQFF
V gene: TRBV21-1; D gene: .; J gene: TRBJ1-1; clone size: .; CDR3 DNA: TGTGCCAGCAGCCCCGATAAGACGCCTGGGGACACTGAAGCTTTCTTT; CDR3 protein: CASSPDKTPGDTEAFF
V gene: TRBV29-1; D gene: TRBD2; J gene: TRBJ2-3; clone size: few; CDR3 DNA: TGCAGCGTTGTCCTACTAGCGGGGACTAGCACAGATACGCAGTATTTT; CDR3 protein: CSVVLLAGTSTDTQYF
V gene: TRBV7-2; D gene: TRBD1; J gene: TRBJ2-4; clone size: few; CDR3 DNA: TGTGCCAGCAGCTCTTGGACAGGGGGAGGACGAAACATTCAGTACTTC; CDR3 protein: CASSSWTGGGRNIQYF
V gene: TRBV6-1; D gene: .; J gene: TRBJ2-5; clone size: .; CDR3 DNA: TGTGCCAGCGCACAGGGACCTTGGGGTAGCCAGTACTTC; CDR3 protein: CASAQGPWGSQYF
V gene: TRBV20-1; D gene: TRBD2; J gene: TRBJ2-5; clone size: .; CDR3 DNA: TGCAGTGCTGTACTAGCGGGGGGTTTCCAAGAGACCCAGTACTTC; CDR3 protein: CSAVLAGGFQETQYF
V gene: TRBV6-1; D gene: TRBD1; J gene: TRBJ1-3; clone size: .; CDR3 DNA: TGTGCCAGCAGCCCCAGGGGGCACGGAAACACCATATATTTT; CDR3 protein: CASSPRGHGNTIYF
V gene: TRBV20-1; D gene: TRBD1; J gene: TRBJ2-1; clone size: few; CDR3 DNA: TGCAGTGCTAGAGATTGGGGACAGGGGGTCCCTAGTGAGAATGAGCAGTTCTTC; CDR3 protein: CSARDWGQGVPSENEQFF
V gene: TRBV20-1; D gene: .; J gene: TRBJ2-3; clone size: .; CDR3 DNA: TGCAGTGCTAGCCCCGGGGGGCCAGATACGCAGTATTTT; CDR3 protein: CSASPGGPDTQYF
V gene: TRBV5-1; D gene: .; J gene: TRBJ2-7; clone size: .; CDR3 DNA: TGCGCCAGCACCTGGACTCCGACAGGAGGAAACTACGAGCAGTACTTC; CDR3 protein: CASTWTPTGGNYEQYF
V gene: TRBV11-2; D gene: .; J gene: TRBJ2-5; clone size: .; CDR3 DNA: TGTGCCAGCAGCTTAGCCGGCAGGGTTGAAGAGACCCAGTACTTC; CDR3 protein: CASSLAGRVEETQYF